Here is one T cell receptor beta chain with its context. The data belong to a study of blood T cell repertoires in COVID-19. Study summary: The United States, Italy and Spain supplied acute and convalescent COVID-19 samples. T cells, B-cell-depleted T cells, or PBMCs provided the cDNA or gDNA that served as material.

Source study methods: How many nucleated cells were present was estimated from reference gene primer amplification. Libraries were prepared by immunoSEQ multiplex PCR; TCRdb keeps only in-frame clonotypes and omits some of them. V and J calls and clone size are those listed in that table; D and trimming were worked out from the DNA. The sample contains about 440,000 clones, about 87% of which appear only once. Germline V CDR1 and CDR2: SGDLS, YYNGEE. Trimming removed 0 bases from V and 3 bases from J, with 19 bases in between. This CDR3 contains 18 residues. Seattle researchers signed up patients amid active infection and tracked them longitudinally.

The source is a woman in her forties or fifties with COVID-19, enrolled during active disease. Sequencing was carried out using peripheral blood. V usage is TRBV9 and J usage is TRBJ2-1; D might be TRBD2 (6 bases). CDR3 sequence: CASSVAGKTSGIYNEQFF. The CDR3, as DNA: TGTGCCAGCAGCGTAGCTGGGAAGACTAGTGGGATCTACAATGAGCAGTTCTTC. The full variable domain, in which reference TRBV9 and TRBJ2-1 provide the parts outside the CDR3, is DSGVTQTPKHLITATGQRVTLRCSPRSGDLSVYWYQQSLDQGLQFLIQYYNGEERAKGNILERFSAQQFPDLHSELNLSSLELGDSALYFCASSVAGKTSGIYNEQFFGPGTRLTVL.